What follows are 24 T cell receptor beta chains derived from one specimen sequenced in a study of T cells after yellow fever vaccination. A single record per CDR3 protein comes from TCRdb applying MiXCR to the 5' RACE reads. The table shows 100,000 to 150,000 distinct CDR3 sequences, with nearly 15% occurring only once. The specimen comprised CD8+ T cells sorted from PBMCs, sampled 5 days after the yellow fever booster vaccination. All receptors derive from a man younger than 30 who received the YFV17D yellow fever vaccine.

This clonotype turned up a few times. The chain has TRBV4-1 and TRBJ2-6; maybe TRBD2 (7 bases). This CDR3 has 19 residues. V was clipped by 0 bases and J by 0 bases, with 15 bases between them. In germline, CDR1 is MGHRA, CDR2 YSYEKL. The CDR3 loop is CASSQEFGGPPSGANVLTF. In DNA, the CDR3 is TGCGCCAGCAGCCAAGAGTTCGGGGGGCCTCCCTCTGGGGCCAACGTCCTGACTTTC.

This clonotype came up many times. This sequence joins TRBV29-1 and TRBJ1-2; D perhaps matches TRBD1 (6 bases). Germline loops: CDR1 SQVTM, CDR2 ANQGSEA. This CDR3 is built from 12 residues. V was cut by 7 bases and J by 7 bases, with 16 bases left in between. The CDR3 DNA sequence: TGCAGCGGCCTACAGGGCCCTAGTGGCTACACCTTC. It yields the protein CSGLQGPSGYTF. Supplemented by reference TRBV29-1 and TRBJ1-2, the full variable domain reads SAVISQKPSRDICQRGTSLTIQCQVDSQVTMMFWYRQQPGQSLTLIATANQGSEATYESGFVIDKFPISRPNLTFSTLTVSNMSPEDSSIYLCSGLQGPSGYTFGSGTRLTVV.

The sample holds a few counts of this clonotype. The V gene is TRBV4-3, the J gene TRBJ2-1; the match to TRBD2 covers 13 bases. The germline V gene encodes CDR1 LGHNA and CDR2 YSLEER. The CDR3 runs 19 residues. J gave up 0 bases and V 0 bases, and 5 bases lay outside the gene matches. For the CDR3, the DNA is TGCGCCAGCAGCCAAGATTTCGGACTAGCGGGGGCCTCCTACAATGAGCAGTTCTTC. It yields the protein CASSQDFGLAGASYNEQFF.

J is TRBJ2-1 and V is TRBV4-2; perhaps TRBD2 as D (6 bases). CDR3 length: 17 residues. From germline, CDR1 is LGHNA and CDR2 YNFKEQ. The ends were cut back, 1 base at V and 0 bases at J, with 13 bases in the middle. Here the CDR3 DNA reads TGTGCCAGCAGCCAAGCCCATAGCGGAGACTCCTACAATGAGCAGTTCTTC. This translates into CASSQAHSGDSYNEQFF.

The V gene is TRBV5-4, the J gene TRBJ2-4, with a tentative D call TRBD1 (5 bases). This CDR3 is built from 16 residues. Trimming removed 2 bases from V and 3 bases from J, with 15 bases in between. Germline V gene sequence: CDR1 SGHNT, CDR2 YYREEE (reference sequence). The CDR3 region is CASSFSLGPGKNIQYF. CDR3 DNA sequence: TGTGCCAGCAGCTTCAGTCTGGGGCCCGGCAAAAACATTCAGTACTTC.

This clonotype was counted a few times. This chain connects TRBV15 to TRBJ2-7, with D perhaps assigned TRBD1 or TRBD2 (5 bases each). CDR3 length: 13 residues. The V and J ends lost 0 bases and 12 bases respectively, with 15 bases between them. Germline CDR1 reads LNHNV; CDR2 reads YYDKDF (reference sequence). The CDR3 region is CATSRDEVAGRYV. The CDR3 nucleotides are TGTGCCACCAGCAGAGATGAGGTCGCAGGGAGGTACGTC.

The chain joins TRBV15 to TRBJ2-3; 7 bases are shared with TRBD2. Trimming removed 7 bases from V and 0 bases from J; junction bases left unmatched: 7. The CDR3 is 15 residues long. Germline V CDR1 and CDR2: LNHNV, YYDKDF (reference sequence). The CDR3 DNA sequence: TGTGCCACCACACCCCCCGGGGGGAGCACAGATACGCAGTATTTT. Residues: CATTPPGGSTDTQYF.

There are a few counts of this clonotype. This chain connects TRBV4-2 to TRBJ2-3; 12 bases are shared with TRBD2. CDR3 length equals 16 residues. The V gene's germline CDR1 is LGHNA and CDR2 YNFKEQ. Trimming at V came to 5 bases and at J to 5 bases, leaving 8 bases not matched to a gene. As DNA, the CDR3 is TGTGCCAGCAGCGGTCGACTAGCGGGGGCGGAAGATACGCAGTATTTT. This codes for CASSGRLAGAEDTQYF.

The chain uses TRBV12-3 or TRBV12-4 and TRBJ1-1, with D unresolved. The CDR3 covers 13 residues. V lost 5 bases and J 0 bases, leaving 7 bases between the germline ends. This CDR3 reads CASSQTVNTEAFF. The DNA for the CDR3 is TGTGCCAGCAGTCAAACGGTGAACACTGAAGCTTTCTTT.

The chain combines TRBV12-3 or TRBV12-4 with TRBJ2-5; a weak D match, TRBD2 (5 bases). The CDR3 spans 12 residues. V was trimmed by 3 bases and J by 9 bases, leaving 11 bases between them. In DNA, the CDR3 is TGTGCCAGCAGTTTTGAGGGAATGGCCCAGTACTTC. The encoded protein is CASSFEGMAQYF.

This chain connects TRBV7-8 to TRBJ1-5, with D unclear. The CDR3 consists of 17 residues. Trimming cost V 6 bases and J 6 bases, with 24 bases left between them. CDR1 is SGHVS and CDR2 is FQNEAQ in the germline V gene. The CDR3: CASSPWEGSRIGQPQHF. CDR3 sequence (DNA): TGTGCCAGCAGTCCATGGGAGGGAAGTCGGATTGGTCAGCCCCAGCATTTT.

This clonotype was observed a few times. The rearrangement uses TRBV4-1 and TRBJ2-5; TRBD2 matches 12 bases. Unmatched junction bases numbered 11, after V lost 1 base and J lost 5 bases. CDR1 is MGHRA, CDR2 YSYEKL, per germline. CDR3 length: 18 amino acids. In DNA, the CDR3 is TGCGCCAGCAGCCAAGGAGCGATAACTAGCGGGGGGAGTGAGACCCAGTACTTC. Encoded protein: CASSQGAITSGGSETQYF.

This chain joins TRBV7-8 and TRBJ2-7, with 7 bases fitting TRBD1. The ends lost 8 bases at V and 3 bases at J; junction bases unmatched: 10. Germline V gives CDR1 SGHVS, CDR2 FQNEAQ. The CDR3 length is 14 residues. CDR3 region: CASSRTGRNYEQYV. The CDR3 region has the DNA TGTGCCAGCTCCCGGACAGGCAGGAACTACGAGCAGTACGTC.

This sequence joins TRBV7-9 and TRBJ1-2; D uncertain. The CDR3 length is 12 residues. Germline V gives CDR1 SEHNR, CDR2 FQNEAQ (reference sequence). Trimming left V 5 bases short and J 1 base short, with 5 bases between. The DNA for the CDR3 is TGTGCCAGCAGCGTTAGTAACTATGGCTACACCTTC. Encoded protein: CASSVSNYGYTF.

This clonotype was detected only a few times. The CDR3 sequence: CASSQEGSGGAKETQYF. CDR3 in DNA: TGTGCCAGCAGCCAAGAGGGCAGCGGGGGGGCGAAAGAGACCCAGTACTTC. V usage is TRBV4-2 and J usage is TRBJ2-5, with 10 positions matching TRBD2. This CDR3 contains 17 residues. Germline V gene sequence: CDR1 LGHNA, CDR2 YNFKEQ. Trimming at V came to 0 bases and at J to 3 bases, leaving 7 bases not matched to a gene.

This clonotype was seen a few times. The V gene is TRBV4-1, the J gene TRBJ1-4, with a weak D call TRBD1 (5 bases). This CDR3 is built from 16 residues. V was trimmed by 1 base and J by 1 base, leaving 10 bases between them. From germline, CDR1 is MGHRA and CDR2 YSYEKL. CDR3 in DNA: TGCGCCAGCAGCCAAGGACAGTTGAGAACTAATGAAAAACTGTTTTTT. This translates into CASSQGQLRTNEKLFF.

This chain links TRBV27 with TRBJ2-4, with unresolved D. CDR1 and CDR2 (germline): MNHEY, SMNVEV (reference sequence). The CDR3 covers 11 residues. Trimming removed 3 bases from V and 9 bases from J, with 6 bases in between. The CDR3 sequence: CASSFGGIQYF. CDR3 sequence (DNA): TGTGCCAGCAGTTTCGGTGGCATTCAGTACTTC.

This clonotype showed up just a few times. The CDR3 region is CATSSPGTPDSGANVLTF. CDR3 coding DNA: TGTGCCACCAGCAGTCCCGGGACTCCCGACTCTGGGGCCAACGTCCTGACTTTC. This chain uses TRBV15 with TRBJ2-6, with D tentatively TRBD2 (6 bases). V lost 3 bases and J lost 0, with 15 bases in between. The CDR3 consists of 18 residues. Germline V gene data show CDR1 as LNHNV and CDR2 as YYDKDF (reference sequence).

Concerning this clonotype itself: One base away lies a much larger clone, so this may be a sequencing read error. The J gene is TRBJ1-1, the V gene TRBV12-3 or TRBV12-4; D gene ambiguous. This CDR3 spans 13 amino acids. Trimming left V 6 bases short and J 3 bases short, with 11 bases between. Written as DNA, the CDR3 is TGTGCCAGCAGCAATACAAGACACACTGAAGCTTTCTTT. Encoded protein: CASSNTRHTEAFF.

The rearrangement uses TRBV29-1 and TRBJ2-1, with TRBD2 matching over 9 bases. CDR3 length equals 19 residues. V gave up 5 bases and J gave up 0 bases; unmatched junction bases: 17. Per the germline V gene, CDR1 is SQVTM and CDR2 is ANQGSEA. The CDR3 loop reads CSVIFGWRGGSSSYNEQFF. In DNA, the CDR3 is TGCAGCGTTATCTTTGGATGGCGGGGGGGCTCTAGCTCCTACAATGAGCAGTTCTTC.

A few counts support this clonotype. The rearrangement uses TRBV27 and TRBJ2-2, with 7 bases that match TRBD1. Germline assignment: CDR1 MNHEY and CDR2 SMNVEV (reference sequence). Losses at the gene ends were 6 bases for V and 2 bases for J; bases not matched to a gene: 6. This CDR3 contains 15 residues. This CDR3 is CASRGLGGNTGELFF. The CDR3 DNA follows: TGTGCCAGCAGGGGGTTAGGGGGCAACACCGGGGAGCTGTTTTTT.

This clonotype was counted a few times. The chain joins TRBV7-2 to TRBJ1-6, with TRBD1 matching 7 bases. V shed 8 bases and J 4 bases; nucleotides not matched to a gene: 14. The CDR3 length is 17 residues. Germline-derived CDR1 and CDR2 are SGHTA and FQGNSA. The CDR3 coding sequence is TGTGCCAGCCGTGTACAGGCGCAGGGGGGTTATAATTCACCCCTCCACTTT. This codes for CASRVQAQGGYNSPLHF.

This clonotype was observed a handful of times. The DNA for the CDR3 is TGTGCCAGCAGCCCTAGCGGGGGGCCCTACAATGAGCAGTTCTTC. As protein: CASSPSGGPYNEQFF. The chain is built from TRBV7-3 and TRBJ2-1, with TRBD2 matching 11 bases. The germline CDR1 and CDR2 sequences are SGHTA and FQGTGA. The ends lost 5 bases at V and 2 bases at J; junction bases unmatched: 2. The CDR3 length is 15 residues.

The rearrangement joins TRBV6-5 to TRBJ2-2; D is undetermined. V was clipped by 0 bases and J by 0 bases, with 8 bases between them. The CDR3 consists of 16 residues. CDR1 MNHEY and CDR2 SVGAGI come from the germline V gene. This CDR3 reads CASSYSIFPNTGELFF. DNA for the CDR3: TGTGCCAGCAGTTACTCGATTTTCCCGAACACCGGGGAGCTGTTTTTT.